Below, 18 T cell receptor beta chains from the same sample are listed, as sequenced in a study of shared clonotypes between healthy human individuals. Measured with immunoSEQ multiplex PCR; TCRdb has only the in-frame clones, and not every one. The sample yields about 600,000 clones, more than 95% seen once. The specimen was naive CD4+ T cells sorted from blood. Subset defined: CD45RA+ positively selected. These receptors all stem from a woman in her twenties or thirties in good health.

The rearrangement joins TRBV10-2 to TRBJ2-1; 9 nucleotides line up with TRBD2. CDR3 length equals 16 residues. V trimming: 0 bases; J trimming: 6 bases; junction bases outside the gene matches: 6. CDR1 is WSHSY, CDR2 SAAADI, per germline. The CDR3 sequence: CASSESISGSINEQFF. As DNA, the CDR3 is TGCGCCAGCAGTGAGTCGATTAGCGGGAGCATCAATGAGCAGTTCTTC.

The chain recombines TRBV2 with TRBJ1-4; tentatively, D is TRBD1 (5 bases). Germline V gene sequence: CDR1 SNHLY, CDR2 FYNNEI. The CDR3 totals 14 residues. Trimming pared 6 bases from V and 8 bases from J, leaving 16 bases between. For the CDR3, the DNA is TGTGCCAGCAGAACAACGGGACGGCCGGAAAAACTGTTTTTT. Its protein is CASRTTGRPEKLFF.

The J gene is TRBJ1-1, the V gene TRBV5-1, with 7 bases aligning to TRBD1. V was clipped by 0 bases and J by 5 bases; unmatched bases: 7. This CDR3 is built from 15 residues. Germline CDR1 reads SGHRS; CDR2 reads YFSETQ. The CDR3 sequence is CASSLGAGGKTEAFF. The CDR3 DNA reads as TGCGCCAGCAGCTTGGGGGCAGGGGGTAAAACTGAAGCTTTCTTT.

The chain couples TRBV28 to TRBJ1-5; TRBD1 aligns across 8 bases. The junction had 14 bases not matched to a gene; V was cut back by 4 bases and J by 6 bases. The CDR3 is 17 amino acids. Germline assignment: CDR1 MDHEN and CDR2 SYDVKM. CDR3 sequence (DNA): TGTGCCAGCAGTTCCGGGCCTCCAGGGGGCGGCGGTCAGCCCCAGCATTTT. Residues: CASSSGPPGGGGQPQHF.

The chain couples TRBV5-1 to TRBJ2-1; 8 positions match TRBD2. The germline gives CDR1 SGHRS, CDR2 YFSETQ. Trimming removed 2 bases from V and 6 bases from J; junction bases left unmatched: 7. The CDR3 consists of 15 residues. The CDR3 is CASSLGAGVVNEQFF. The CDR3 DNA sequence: TGCGCCAGCAGCTTAGGAGCGGGAGTAGTCAATGAGCAGTTCTTC. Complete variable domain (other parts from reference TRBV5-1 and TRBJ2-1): KAGVTQTPRYLIKTRGQQVTLSCSPISGHRSVSWYQQTPGQGLQFLFEYFSETQRNKGNFPGRFSGRQFSNSRSEMNVSTLELGDSALYLCASSLGAGVVNEQFFGPGTRLTVL.

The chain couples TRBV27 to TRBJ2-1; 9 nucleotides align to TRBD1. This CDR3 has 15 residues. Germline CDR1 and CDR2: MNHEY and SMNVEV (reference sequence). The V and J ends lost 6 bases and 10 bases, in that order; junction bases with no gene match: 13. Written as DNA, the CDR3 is TGTGCCAGCAGCCAGTACAGGGGGCGTGACTCGGAGCAGTTCTTC. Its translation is CASSQYRGRDSEQFF.

For the CDR3, the DNA is TGTGCCAGCAGTGACGTCAGTAGTACCGGGGAGCTGTTTTTT. It translates to CASSDVSSTGELFF. The J gene is TRBJ2-2, the V gene TRBV2, with unresolved D. The CDR3 spans 14 residues. V gave up 3 bases and J gave up 5 bases, with 10 bases separating them. CDR1 and CDR2 from the germline V gene are SNHLY and FYNNEI.

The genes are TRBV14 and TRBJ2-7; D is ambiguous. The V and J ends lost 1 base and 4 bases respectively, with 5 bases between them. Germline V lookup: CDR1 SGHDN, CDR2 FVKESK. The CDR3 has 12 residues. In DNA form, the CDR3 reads TGTGCCAGCAGCCAAGTGATATACGAGCAGTACTTC. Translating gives CASSQVIYEQYF.

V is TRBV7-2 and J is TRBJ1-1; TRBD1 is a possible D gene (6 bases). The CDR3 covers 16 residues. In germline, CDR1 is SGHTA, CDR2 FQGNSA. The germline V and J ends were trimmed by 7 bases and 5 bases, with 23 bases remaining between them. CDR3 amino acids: CASTPRTGARGTEAFF. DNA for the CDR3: TGTGCCAGCACCCCCCGGACGGGGGCGCGGGGAACTGAAGCTTTCTTT.

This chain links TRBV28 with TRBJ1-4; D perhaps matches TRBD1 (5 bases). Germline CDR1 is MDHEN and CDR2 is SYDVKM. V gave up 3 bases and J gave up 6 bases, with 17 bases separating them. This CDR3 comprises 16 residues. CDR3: CASSLGGAGEDEKLFF. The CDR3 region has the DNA TGTGCCAGCAGTTTGGGGGGTGCGGGGGAGGATGAAAAACTGTTTTTT.

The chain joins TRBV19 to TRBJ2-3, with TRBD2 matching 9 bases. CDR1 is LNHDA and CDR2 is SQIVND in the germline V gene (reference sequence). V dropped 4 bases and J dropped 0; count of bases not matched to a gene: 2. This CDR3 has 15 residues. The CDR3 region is CASSRLAASTDTQYF. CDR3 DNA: TGTGCCAGTAGTAGACTAGCGGCTAGCACAGATACGCAGTATTTT.

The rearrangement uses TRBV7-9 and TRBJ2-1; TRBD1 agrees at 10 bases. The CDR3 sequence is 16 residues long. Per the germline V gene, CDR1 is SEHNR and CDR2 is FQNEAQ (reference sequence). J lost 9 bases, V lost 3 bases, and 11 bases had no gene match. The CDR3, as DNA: TGTGCCAGCAGCTTGCGGGACAGGGGATTCACCGGTGAGCAGTTCTTC. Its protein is CASSLRDRGFTGEQFF. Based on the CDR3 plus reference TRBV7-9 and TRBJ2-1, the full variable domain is DTGVSQNPRHKITKRGQNVTFRCDPISEHNRLYWYRQTLGQGPEFLTYFQNEAQLEKSRLLSDRFSAERPKGSFSTLEIQRTEQGDSAMYLCASSLRDRGFTGEQFFGPGTRLTVL.

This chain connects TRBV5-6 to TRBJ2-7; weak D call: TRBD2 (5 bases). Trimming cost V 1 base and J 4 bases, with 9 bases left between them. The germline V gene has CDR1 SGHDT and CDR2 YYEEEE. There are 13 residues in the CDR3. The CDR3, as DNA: TGTGCCAGCAGCTTGTTCGGGGAGTACGAGCAGTACTTC. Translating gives CASSLFGEYEQYF.

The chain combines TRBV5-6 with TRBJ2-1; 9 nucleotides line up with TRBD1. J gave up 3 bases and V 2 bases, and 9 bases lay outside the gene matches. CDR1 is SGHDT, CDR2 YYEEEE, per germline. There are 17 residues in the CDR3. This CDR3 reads CASSFPHPGQGYNEQFF. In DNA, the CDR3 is TGTGCCAGCAGCTTCCCCCACCCGGGACAGGGCTACAATGAGCAGTTCTTC.

CDR3 in amino acids: CASRKGQGMFYGYTF. In nucleotides, the CDR3 is TGTGCCAGCAGAAAAGGACAGGGAATGTTTTATGGCTACACCTTC. The V gene is TRBV2, the J gene TRBJ1-2; 8 nucleotides agree with TRBD1. V shed 6 bases, J shed 5 bases, and the junction held 11 bases outside the gene matches. Germline lookup yields CDR1 SNHLY and CDR2 FYNNEI. The length of the CDR3 is 15 residues.

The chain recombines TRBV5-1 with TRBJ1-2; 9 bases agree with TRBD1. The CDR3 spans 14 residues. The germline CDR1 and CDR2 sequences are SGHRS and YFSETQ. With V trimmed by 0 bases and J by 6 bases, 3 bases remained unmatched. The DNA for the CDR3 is TGCGCCAGCAGCTTGGGGGGACAGGGTGATGGCTACACCTTC. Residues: CASSLGGQGDGYTF.

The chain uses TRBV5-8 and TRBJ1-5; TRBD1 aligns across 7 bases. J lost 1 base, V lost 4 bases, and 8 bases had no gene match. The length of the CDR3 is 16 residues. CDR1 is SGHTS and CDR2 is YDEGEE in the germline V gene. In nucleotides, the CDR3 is TGTGCCAGCAGCCCAAGACAGGGTTGGAGCAATCAGCCCCAGCATTTT. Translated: CASSPRQGWSNQPQHF.

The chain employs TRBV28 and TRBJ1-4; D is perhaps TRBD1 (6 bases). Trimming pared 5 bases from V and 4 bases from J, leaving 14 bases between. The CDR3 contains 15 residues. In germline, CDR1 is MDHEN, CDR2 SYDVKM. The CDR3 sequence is CASSLSTGSNEKLFF. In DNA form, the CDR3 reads TGTGCCAGCAGTCTGTCAACAGGGAGTAATGAAAAACTGTTTTTT.